This is a list of T cell receptor beta chains from one sample in a study of Ad26.COV2.S vaccination and SARS-CoV-2 variants. TCRdb's copy holds only in-frame clones and misses some; the assay was immunoSEQ multiplex PCR. The data hold 430,000 or so clones, with around 90% observed a single time. The specimen comprised peripheral blood, sampled in a trial of Ad26.COV2.S vaccine versus placebo. All receptors come from a person aged 18-60 years who received the Ad26.COV2.S COVID-19 vaccine or a placebo. Each CDR3 is given with its conserved first and last residue. D genes are given only for firm matches. The size of a clone is reported for some rows only, either as once, few or many, or as a class for expanded clones.

V gene: TRBV4-3
clone size: -
J gene: TRBJ2-7
D gene: TRBD2
CDR3 protein: CASSQGVGAGPTYEQYF
CDR3 DNA: TGCGCCAGCAGCCAAGGGGTTGGAGCGGGACCTACCTACGAGCAGTACTTC

V gene: TRBV6-2/TRBV6-3
clone size: -
J gene: TRBJ2-5
D gene: -
CDR3 protein: CASSRETQYF
CDR3 DNA: TGTGCCAGCAGTAGAGAGACCCAGTACTTC

V gene: TRBV11-3
clone size: -
J gene: TRBJ2-1
D gene: TRBD2
CDR3 protein: CASSAHWTSADNEQFF
CDR3 DNA: TGTGCCAGCAGCGCTCACTGGACTAGCGCCGACAATGAGCAGTTCTTC

V gene: TRBV6-5
clone size: -
J gene: TRBJ2-3
D gene: -
CDR3 protein: CASSYGSPSTDTQYF
CDR3 DNA: TGTGCCAGCAGTTACGGATCTCCTAGCACAGATACGCAGTATTTT

V gene: TRBV10-2
clone size: few
J gene: TRBJ2-1
D gene: -
CDR3 protein: CASRGGEQFF
CDR3 DNA: TGCGCCAGCAGAGGGGGAGAGCAGTTCTTC

V gene: TRBV6-5
clone size: -
J gene: TRBJ2-7
D gene: -
CDR3 protein: CASSYSYSYEQYF
CDR3 DNA: TGTGCCAGCAGTTACTCATACTCCTACGAGCAGTACTTC

V gene: TRBV30
clone size: -
J gene: TRBJ1-2
D gene: -
CDR3 protein: CAWSLGNYGYTF
CDR3 DNA: TGTGCCTGGAGTCTTGGAAACTATGGCTACACCTTC

V gene: TRBV5-1
clone size: -
J gene: TRBJ2-1
D gene: TRBD2
CDR3 protein: CASSPGLAGLYNEQFF
CDR3 DNA: TGCGCCAGCAGCCCCGGACTAGCGGGACTCTACAATGAGCAGTTCTTC

V gene: TRBV7-2
clone size: -
J gene: TRBJ2-1
D gene: TRBD2
CDR3 protein: CASSVGTSSHNEQFF
CDR3 DNA: TGTGCCAGCAGCGTGGGGACTAGCTCCCACAATGAGCAGTTCTTC

V gene: TRBV5-6
clone size: -
J gene: TRBJ2-7
D gene: TRBD2
CDR3 protein: CASSLVEGGPRSYEQYF
CDR3 DNA: TGTGCCAGCAGCTTGGTGGAGGGAGGGCCCCGCTCCTACGAGCAGTACTTC

V gene: TRBV9
clone size: -
J gene: TRBJ2-7
D gene: -
CDR3 protein: CASSVVPSSYEQYF
CDR3 DNA: TGTGCCAGCAGCGTAGTTCCCAGCAGTTACGAGCAGTACTTC

V gene: TRBV6-5
clone size: -
J gene: TRBJ1-1
D gene: -
CDR3 protein: CASSYSGLYTEAFF
CDR3 DNA: TGTGCCAGCAGTTACTCCGGACTTTACACTGAAGCTTTCTTT

V gene: TRBV12-3/TRBV12-4
clone size: -
J gene: TRBJ1-1
D gene: -
CDR3 protein: CASSLQLNTEAFF
CDR3 DNA: TGTGCCAGCAGTTTACAGCTGAACACTGAAGCTTTCTTT

V gene: TRBV10-3
clone size: -
J gene: TRBJ1-2
D gene: -
CDR3 protein: CAISEGAAIYGYTF
CDR3 DNA: TGTGCCATCAGTGAAGGGGCGGCGATCTATGGCTACACCTTC

V gene: TRBV5-4
clone size: once
J gene: TRBJ1-2
D gene: TRBD1
CDR3 protein: CASSSGTEDSYGYTF
CDR3 DNA: TGTGCCAGCAGCTCCGGGACAGAAGATAGCTATGGCTACACCTTC

V gene: TRBV2
clone size: -
J gene: TRBJ2-5
D gene: TRBD2
CDR3 protein: CASYGLAGVVETQYF
CDR3 DNA: TGTGCCAGCTATGGCTTAGCGGGAGTTGTAGAGACCCAGTACTTC

V gene: TRBV6-5
clone size: -
J gene: TRBJ2-1
D gene: TRBD2
CDR3 protein: CASSPGLAGDEQFF
CDR3 DNA: TGTGCCAGCAGTCCCGGACTAGCGGGAGATGAGCAGTTCTTC

V gene: TRBV7-2
clone size: -
J gene: TRBJ2-5
D gene: TRBD2
CDR3 protein: CASSLGTSGRSPETQYF
CDR3 DNA: TGTGCCAGCAGCTTAGGCACTAGCGGGAGGTCACCGGAGACCCAGTACTTC

V gene: TRBV7-2
clone size: once
J gene: TRBJ2-3
D gene: TRBD2
CDR3 protein: CASSLSSGRADTQYF
CDR3 DNA: TGTGCCAGCAGCTTATCGAGCGGGAGGGCAGATACGCAGTATTTT

V gene: TRBV6-2/TRBV6-3
clone size: -
J gene: TRBJ2-7
D gene: TRBD2
CDR3 protein: CASSLTSGSRYEQYF
CDR3 DNA: TGTGCCAGCAGTTTAACTAGCGGGAGTAGGTACGAGCAGTACTTC

V gene: TRBV30
clone size: -
J gene: TRBJ1-1
D gene: -
CDR3 protein: CAWSGRIRAFF
CDR3 DNA: TGTGCCTGGAGTGGAAGAATAAGAGCTTTCTTT

V gene: TRBV3-1/TRBV3-2
clone size: -
J gene: TRBJ2-7
D gene: -
CDR3 protein: CASSQEVGAPYEQYF
CDR3 DNA: TGTGCCAGCAGCCAAGAAGTGGGAGCCCCCTACGAGCAGTACTTC

V gene: TRBV19
clone size: once
J gene: TRBJ2-5
D gene: -
CDR3 protein: CASSIKATTQETQYF
CDR3 DNA: TGTGCCAGTAGTATCAAGGCAACCACCCAAGAAACCCAGTACTTC

V gene: TRBV4-3
clone size: -
J gene: TRBJ2-2
D gene: -
CDR3 protein: CASSQESFGVGELFF
CDR3 DNA: TGCGCCAGCAGCCAAGAATCCTTCGGGGTCGGGGAGCTGTTTTTT

V gene: TRBV2
clone size: -
J gene: TRBJ2-5
D gene: TRBD2
CDR3 protein: CASRRTSGREETQYF
CDR3 DNA: TGTGCCAGCAGGAGGACTAGCGGGAGGGAAGAGACCCAGTACTTC

V gene: TRBV7-9
clone size: -
J gene: TRBJ2-7
D gene: -
CDR3 protein: CASSLEGANEQYF
CDR3 DNA: TGTGCCAGCAGCTTAGAAGGGGCAAACGAGCAGTACTTC

V gene: TRBV9
clone size: -
J gene: TRBJ2-1
D gene: -
CDR3 protein: CASSVAWVGREQFF
CDR3 DNA: TGTGCCAGCAGCGTAGCTTGGGTCGGGCGCGAGCAGTTCTTC

V gene: TRBV5-4
clone size: -
J gene: TRBJ2-3
D gene: TRBD2
CDR3 protein: CASSGGTSGITDTQYF
CDR3 DNA: TGTGCCAGCAGCGGGGGGACTAGCGGGATTACAGATACGCAGTATTTT

V gene: TRBV5-5
clone size: -
J gene: TRBJ2-3
D gene: TRBD2
CDR3 protein: CASSGGLAGGPGDTQYF
CDR3 DNA: TGTGCCAGCAGCGGGGGACTAGCGGGAGGGCCGGGGGATACGCAGTATTTT

V gene: TRBV20-1
clone size: -
J gene: TRBJ2-1
D gene: -
CDR3 protein: CSASANEQFF
CDR3 DNA: TGCAGTGCTTCCGCCAATGAGCAGTTCTTC

V gene: TRBV4-1
clone size: -
J gene: TRBJ1-3
D gene: TRBD1
CDR3 protein: CASSRPDRMTGNTIYF
CDR3 DNA: TGCGCCAGCAGCCGCCCGGACAGGATGACTGGAAACACCATATATTTT

V gene: TRBV10-1
clone size: -
J gene: TRBJ1-1
D gene: -
CDR3 protein: CASSPWRGASSDTEAFF
CDR3 DNA: TGCGCCAGCAGCCCGTGGAGGGGGGCGTCATCGGACACTGAAGCTTTCTTT

V gene: TRBV5-5
clone size: -
J gene: TRBJ2-7
D gene: -
CDR3 protein: CASSLPRVLGEQYF
CDR3 DNA: TGTGCCAGCAGCTTGCCCAGGGTCCTGGGCGAGCAGTACTTC

V gene: TRBV11-2
clone size: -
J gene: TRBJ2-7
D gene: -
CDR3 protein: CASSLLLYF
CDR3 DNA: TGTGCCAGCAGCTTATTATTGTACTTC

V gene: TRBV9
clone size: -
J gene: TRBJ1-4
D gene: -
CDR3 protein: CASSPTEFLAWGDSREKLFF
CDR3 DNA: TGTGCCAGCAGCCCCACAGAGTTCTTAGCTTGGGGCGATTCCAGGGAAAAACTGTTTTTT

V gene: TRBV2
clone size: -
J gene: TRBJ1-3
D gene: -
CDR3 protein: CASAGQRDTIYF
CDR3 DNA: TGTGCAAGCGCAGGGCAACGGGACACCATATATTTT

V gene: TRBV2
clone size: -
J gene: TRBJ1-3
D gene: TRBD1
CDR3 protein: CASSGRTGRNTIYF
CDR3 DNA: TGTGCCAGCAGCGGGCGGACAGGCCGAAACACCATATATTTT

V gene: TRBV4-1
clone size: -
J gene: TRBJ2-5
D gene: -
CDR3 protein: CASSQDRAGLQETQYF
CDR3 DNA: TGCGCCAGCAGCCAAGATAGAGCGGGCCTCCAAGAGACCCAGTACTTC

V gene: TRBV4-1
clone size: -
J gene: TRBJ1-4
D gene: TRBD1
CDR3 protein: CASSQALTGTREKLFF
CDR3 DNA: TGCGCCAGCAGCCAAGCTTTGACAGGGACACGGGAAAAACTGTTTTTT

V gene: TRBV18
clone size: -
J gene: TRBJ1-1
D gene: -
CDR3 protein: CASSPPGIGGTEAFF
CDR3 DNA: TGTGCCAGCTCACCACCAGGGATCGGTGGAACTGAAGCTTTCTTT

V gene: TRBV5-8
clone size: -
J gene: TRBJ1-4
D gene: -
CDR3 protein: CASSQEGGFEKLFF
CDR3 DNA: TGTGCCAGCAGCCAGGAGGGCGGGTTTGAAAAACTGTTTTTT

V gene: TRBV11-2
clone size: -
J gene: TRBJ1-1
D gene: -
CDR3 protein: CASSLALQGYAEAFF
CDR3 DNA: TGTGCCAGCAGCTTAGCACTTCAGGGTTACGCTGAAGCTTTCTTT

V gene: TRBV7-6
clone size: once
J gene: TRBJ1-2
D gene: -
CDR3 protein: CASSPPRDQEGYTF
CDR3 DNA: TGTGCCAGCAGCCCCCCCAGGGATCAGGAAGGCTACACCTTC

V gene: TRBV5-3
clone size: few
J gene: TRBJ2-1
D gene: -
CDR3 protein: CARSLRSGKGEQFF
CDR3 DNA: TGTGCCAGAAGCTTGAGATCGGGAAAAGGTGAGCAGTTCTTC

V gene: TRBV7-8
clone size: -
J gene: TRBJ2-6
D gene: -
CDR3 protein: CASSPYYTNSGANVLTF
CDR3 DNA: TGTGCCAGCAGCCCGTATTACACGAACTCTGGGGCCAACGTCCTGACTTTC

V gene: TRBV30
clone size: -
J gene: TRBJ1-6
D gene: -
CDR3 protein: CACPGGLGSPLHF
CDR3 DNA: TGTGCCTGCCCGGGCGGTCTAGGTTCACCCCTCCACTTT

V gene: TRBV4-1
clone size: -
J gene: TRBJ2-3
D gene: -
CDR3 protein: CASSQGGIRTDTQYF
CDR3 DNA: TGCGCCAGCAGCCAAGGAGGGATCCGCACAGATACGCAGTATTTT

V gene: TRBV4-2
clone size: -
J gene: TRBJ1-1
D gene: TRBD1
CDR3 protein: CASSQQQGRTEAFF
CDR3 DNA: TGTGCCAGCAGCCAGCAACAGGGGCGCACTGAAGCTTTCTTT

V gene: TRBV4-3
clone size: -
J gene: TRBJ2-1
D gene: TRBD2
CDR3 protein: CASSQGLAGGNNEQFF
CDR3 DNA: TGCGCCAGCAGCCAAGGGCTAGCGGGAGGTAATAATGAGCAGTTCTTC

V gene: TRBV6-5
clone size: -
J gene: TRBJ1-5
D gene: -
CDR3 protein: CASRAVGSNQPQHF
CDR3 DNA: TGTGCCAGCAGGGCGGTCGGTAGCAATCAGCCCCAGCATTTT

V gene: TRBV27
clone size: -
J gene: TRBJ1-5
D gene: -
CDR3 protein: CASSLWGEGQPQHF
CDR3 DNA: TGTGCCAGCAGTTTGTGGGGGGAGGGTCAGCCCCAGCATTTT

V gene: TRBV29-1
clone size: -
J gene: TRBJ2-5
D gene: -
CDR3 protein: CSVSWSPQETQYF
CDR3 DNA: TGCAGCGTTAGCTGGTCCCCCCAAGAGACCCAGTACTTC

V gene: TRBV18
clone size: -
J gene: TRBJ1-4
D gene: -
CDR3 protein: CASSPRGEFEKLFF
CDR3 DNA: TGTGCCAGCTCACCACGGGGGGAATTTGAAAAACTGTTTTTT

V gene: TRBV28
clone size: -
J gene: TRBJ2-1
D gene: TRBD2
CDR3 protein: CASKLAGGVEQFF
CDR3 DNA: TGTGCCAGCAAACTAGCGGGGGGGGTTGAGCAGTTCTTC

V gene: TRBV3-1/TRBV3-2
clone size: once
J gene: TRBJ2-1
D gene: TRBD2
CDR3 protein: CASSLLGGSVDNEQFF
CDR3 DNA: TGTGCCAGCAGCCTTCTTGGCGGGAGTGTCGACAATGAGCAGTTCTTC